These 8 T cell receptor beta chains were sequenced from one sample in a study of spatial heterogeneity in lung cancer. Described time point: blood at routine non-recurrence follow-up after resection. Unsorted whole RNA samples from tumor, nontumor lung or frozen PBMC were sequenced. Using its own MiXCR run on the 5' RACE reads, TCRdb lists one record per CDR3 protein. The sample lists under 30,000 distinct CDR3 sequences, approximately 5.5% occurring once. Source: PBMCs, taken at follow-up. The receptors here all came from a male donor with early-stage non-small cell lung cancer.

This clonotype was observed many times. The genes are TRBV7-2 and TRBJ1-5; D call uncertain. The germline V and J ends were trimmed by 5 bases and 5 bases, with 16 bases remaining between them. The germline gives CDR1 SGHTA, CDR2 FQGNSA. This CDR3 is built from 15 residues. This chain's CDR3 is CASSPGVPADQPQHF. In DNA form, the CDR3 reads TGTGCCAGCAGCCCCGGTGTCCCGGCGGATCAGCCCCAGCATTTT. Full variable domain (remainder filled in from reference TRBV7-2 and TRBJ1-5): GAGVSQSPSNKVTEKGKDVELRCDPISGHTALYWYRQSLGQGLEFLIYFQGNSAPDKSGLPSDRFSAERTGGSVSTLTIQRTQQEDSAVYLCASSPGVPADQPQHFGDGTRLSIL.

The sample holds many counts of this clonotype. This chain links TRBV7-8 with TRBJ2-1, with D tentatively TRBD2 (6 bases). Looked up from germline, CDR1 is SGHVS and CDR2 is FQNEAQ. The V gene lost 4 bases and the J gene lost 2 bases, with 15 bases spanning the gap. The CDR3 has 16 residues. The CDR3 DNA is TGTGCCAGCAGCTCGCCGCTAGCGTATGCCTACAATGAGCAGTTCTTC. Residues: CASSSPLAYAYNEQFF.

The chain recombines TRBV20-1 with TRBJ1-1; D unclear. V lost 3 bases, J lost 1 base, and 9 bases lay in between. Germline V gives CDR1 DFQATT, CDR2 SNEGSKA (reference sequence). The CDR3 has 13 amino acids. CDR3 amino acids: CSARSVSNTEAFF. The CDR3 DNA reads TGCAGTGCTAGGAGTGTTTCGAACACTGAAGCTTTCTTT.

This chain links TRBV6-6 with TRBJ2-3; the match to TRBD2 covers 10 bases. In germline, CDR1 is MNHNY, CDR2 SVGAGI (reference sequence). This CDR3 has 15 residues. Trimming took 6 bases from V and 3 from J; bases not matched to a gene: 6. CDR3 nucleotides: TGTGCCAGCAGCCTAGCGGGAGCCAGAACAGATACGCAGTATTTT. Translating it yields CASSLAGARTDTQYF.

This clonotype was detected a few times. CDR3 amino acids: CASSLDRFNQPQHF. The CDR3 DNA follows: TGTGCCAGCTCGCTAGACAGATTCAATCAGCCCCAGCATTTT. The V and J genes are TRBV18 and TRBJ1-5; maybe TRBD1 (5 bases). The length of the CDR3 is 14 residues. The V and J ends lost 6 bases and 3 bases respectively, with 12 bases between them. Germline assignment: CDR1 KGHSH and CDR2 LQKENI.

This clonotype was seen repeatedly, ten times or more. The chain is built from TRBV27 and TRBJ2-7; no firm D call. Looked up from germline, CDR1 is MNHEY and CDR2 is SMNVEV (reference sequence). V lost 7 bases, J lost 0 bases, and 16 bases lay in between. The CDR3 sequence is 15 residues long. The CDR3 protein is CASILKVPISYEQYF. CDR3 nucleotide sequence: TGTGCCAGCATCCTCAAAGTACCGATCTCCTACGAGCAGTACTTC.

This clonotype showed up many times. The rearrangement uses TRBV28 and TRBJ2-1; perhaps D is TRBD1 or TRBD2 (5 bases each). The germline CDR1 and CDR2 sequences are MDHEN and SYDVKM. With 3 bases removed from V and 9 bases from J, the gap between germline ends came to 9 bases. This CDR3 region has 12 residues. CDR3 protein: CASSLVGVEQFF. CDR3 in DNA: TGTGCCAGCAGTTTGGTGGGGGTTGAGCAGTTCTTC.

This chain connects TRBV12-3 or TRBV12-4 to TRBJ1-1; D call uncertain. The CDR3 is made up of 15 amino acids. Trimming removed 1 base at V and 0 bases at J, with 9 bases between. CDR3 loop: CASSLEAGMNTEAFF. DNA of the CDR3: TGTGCCAGCAGTTTAGAGGCGGGGATGAACACTGAAGCTTTCTTT.